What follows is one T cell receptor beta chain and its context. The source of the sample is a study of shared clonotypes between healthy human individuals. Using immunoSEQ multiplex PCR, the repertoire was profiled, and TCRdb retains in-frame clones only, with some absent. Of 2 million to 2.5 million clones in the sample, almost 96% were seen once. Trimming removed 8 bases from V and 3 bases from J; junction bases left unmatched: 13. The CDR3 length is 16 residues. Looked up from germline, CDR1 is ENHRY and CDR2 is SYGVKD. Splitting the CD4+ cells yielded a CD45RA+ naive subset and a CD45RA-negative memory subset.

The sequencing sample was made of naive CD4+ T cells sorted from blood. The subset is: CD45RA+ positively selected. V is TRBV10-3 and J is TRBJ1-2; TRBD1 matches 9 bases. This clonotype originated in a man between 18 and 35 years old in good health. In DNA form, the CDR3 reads TGTGCCATCTCGCCGGGACAGGGTATGTTGGACTATGGCTACACCTTC. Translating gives CAISPGQGMLDYGYTF.